The sequence of this T cell receptor beta chain was determined in a study of cytomegalovirus exposure and HLA in healthy donors. The germline gives CDR1 SGDLS, CDR2 YYNGEE. The V and J ends lost 4 bases and 4 bases respectively, with 17 bases between them. This CDR3 comprises 16 residues. Study results and caveats: Reportedly, HLA-A and HLA-B alleles of most subjects were accurately predicted from TCR beta. Among CMV-associated TCR beta chains, most appeared HLA-restricted in a later analysis. Later, TCR association rates were found to vary by HLA locus, highest for DRB1 and lowest for HLA-C.

Vbeta (60) and Jbeta (13) primers were used in the PCR. The table came from immunoSEQ multiplex PCR; TCRdb's copy has only in-frame clones and leaves some out. Here the sample spans fewer than 150,000 clones, over 70% being singletons. Points on this clone: Its antigen is not identified.

The source material was PBMCs. This sequence originates from a woman aged 40 to 50 in good health and CMV-seropositive. This rearrangement joins TRBV9 to TRBJ1-4; D may be TRBD1 (6 bases). The CDR3 DNA reads as TGTGCCAGCAGCACGTGGCCGACAGGACTTAATGAAAAACTGTTTTTT. Its protein is CASSTWPTGLNEKLFF.